This TCR beta chain derives from a study of cytomegalovirus exposure and HLA in healthy donors. Study observations and caveats: TCR beta V segments were, for the most part, productive about 87% or about 30% of the time in an earlier analysis.

Primers: 60 Vbeta forward and 13 Jbeta reverse. Clones were sequenced by immunoSEQ multiplex PCR, and TCRdb holds only the in-frame ones, with some missing. The sample comprises roughly 150,000 clones, approximately 80% of which are singletons, and 5.7% rests with the top ten. The count of this clone is one. Its antigen is not known. Trimming pared 1 base from V and 8 bases from J, leaving 15 bases between. Germline V gives CDR1 MGHRA, CDR2 YSYEKL. The CDR3 consists of 16 residues. Sequencing used PBMCs. The TCR comes from a man aged 25-40 years in good health and CMV-seropositive. The V gene is TRBV4-1, the J gene TRBJ1-6; D is uncertain. CDR3: CASSQVELSTDSPLHF. The DNA of the CDR3 is TGCGCCAGCAGCCAAGTCGAGCTCTCTACGGATTCACCCCTCCACTTT.